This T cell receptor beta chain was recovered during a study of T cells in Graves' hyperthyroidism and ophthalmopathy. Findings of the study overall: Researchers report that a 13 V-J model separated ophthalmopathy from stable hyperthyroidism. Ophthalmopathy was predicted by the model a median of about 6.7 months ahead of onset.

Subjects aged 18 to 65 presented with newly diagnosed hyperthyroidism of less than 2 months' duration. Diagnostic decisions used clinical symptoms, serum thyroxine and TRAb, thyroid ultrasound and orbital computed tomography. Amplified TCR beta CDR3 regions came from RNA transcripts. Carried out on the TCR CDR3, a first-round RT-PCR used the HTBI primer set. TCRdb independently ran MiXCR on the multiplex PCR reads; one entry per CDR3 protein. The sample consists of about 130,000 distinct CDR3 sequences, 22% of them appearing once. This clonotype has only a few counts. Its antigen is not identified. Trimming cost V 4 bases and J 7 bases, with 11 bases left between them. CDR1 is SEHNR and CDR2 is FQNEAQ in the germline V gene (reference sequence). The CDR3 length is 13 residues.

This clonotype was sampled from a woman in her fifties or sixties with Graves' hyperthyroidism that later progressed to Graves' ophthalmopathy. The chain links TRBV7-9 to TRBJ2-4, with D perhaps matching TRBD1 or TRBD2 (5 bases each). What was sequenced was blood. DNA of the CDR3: TGTGCCAGCAGCTCCGGGACCGGTAACATTCAGTACTTC. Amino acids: CASSSGTGNIQYF.